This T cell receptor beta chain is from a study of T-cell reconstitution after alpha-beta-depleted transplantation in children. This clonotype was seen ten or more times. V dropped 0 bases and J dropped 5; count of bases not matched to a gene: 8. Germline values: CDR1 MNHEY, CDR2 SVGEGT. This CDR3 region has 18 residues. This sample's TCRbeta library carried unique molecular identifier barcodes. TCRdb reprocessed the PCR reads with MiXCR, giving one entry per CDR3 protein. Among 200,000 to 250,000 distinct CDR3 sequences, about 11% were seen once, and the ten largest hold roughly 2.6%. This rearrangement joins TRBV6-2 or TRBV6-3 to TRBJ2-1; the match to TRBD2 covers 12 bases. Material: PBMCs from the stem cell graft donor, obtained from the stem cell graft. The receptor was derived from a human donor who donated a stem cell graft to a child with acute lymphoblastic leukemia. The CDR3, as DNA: TGTGCCAGCAGTTACTCAGTCGGACTAGCGGGGCGTCACAATGAGCAGTTCTTC. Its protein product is CASSYSVGLAGRHNEQFF.